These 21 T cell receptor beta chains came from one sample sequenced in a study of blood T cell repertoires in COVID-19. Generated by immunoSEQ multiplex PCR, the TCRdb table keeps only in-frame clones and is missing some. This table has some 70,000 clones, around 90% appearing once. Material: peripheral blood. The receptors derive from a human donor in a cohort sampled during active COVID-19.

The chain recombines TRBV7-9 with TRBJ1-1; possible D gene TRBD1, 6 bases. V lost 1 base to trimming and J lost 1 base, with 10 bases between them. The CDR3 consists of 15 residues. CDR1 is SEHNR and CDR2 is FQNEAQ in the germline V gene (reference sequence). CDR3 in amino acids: CASSLGQVSNTEAFF. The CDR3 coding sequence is TGTGCCAGCAGCTTAGGACAGGTATCGAACACTGAAGCTTTCTTT. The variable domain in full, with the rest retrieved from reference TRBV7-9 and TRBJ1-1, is DTGVSQNPRHKITKRGQNVTFRCDPISEHNRLYWYRQTLGQGPEFLTYFQNEAQLEKSRLLSDRFSAERPKGSFSTLEIQRTEQGDSAMYLCASSLGQVSNTEAFFGQGTRLTVV.

The CDR3 sequence is CASSPVLAGEGGTQYF. CDR3 DNA: TGTGCCAGCAGCCCAGTTCTAGCGGGAGAGGGTGGGACCCAGTACTTC. V is TRBV7-2 and J is TRBJ2-5, with 10 bases matching TRBD2. V shed 5 bases, J shed 7 bases, and the junction held 13 bases outside the gene matches. Germline CDR1 is SGHTA and CDR2 is FQGNSA. CDR3 length equals 16 residues. Drawing the rest from reference TRBV7-2 and TRBJ2-5, the complete variable domain is GAGVSQSPSNKVTEKGKDVELRCDPISGHTALYWYRQSLGQGLEFLIYFQGNSAPDKSGLPSDRFSAERTGGSVSTLTIQRTQQEDSAVYLCASSPVLAGEGGTQYFGPGTRLLVL.

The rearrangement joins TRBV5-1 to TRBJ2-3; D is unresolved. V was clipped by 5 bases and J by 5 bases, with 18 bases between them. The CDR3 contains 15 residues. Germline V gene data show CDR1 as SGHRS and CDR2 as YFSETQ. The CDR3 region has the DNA TGCGCCAGCAGATCTGCGGTAGGAAGCGAAGATACGCAGTATTTT. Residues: CASRSAVGSEDTQYF.

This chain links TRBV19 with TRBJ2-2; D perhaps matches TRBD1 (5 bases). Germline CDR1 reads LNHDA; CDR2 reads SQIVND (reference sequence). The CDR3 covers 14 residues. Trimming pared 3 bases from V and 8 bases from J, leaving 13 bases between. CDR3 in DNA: TGTGCCAGTAGTATGGAAAAGGGGTTGGGGGAGCTGTTTTTT. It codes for CASSMEKGLGELFF. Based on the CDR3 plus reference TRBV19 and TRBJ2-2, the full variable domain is DGGITQSPKYLFRKEGQNVTLSCEQNLNHDAMYWYRQDPGQGLRLIYYSQIVNDFQKGDIAEGYSVSREKKESFPLTVTSAQKNPTAFYLCASSMEKGLGELFFGEGSRLTVL.

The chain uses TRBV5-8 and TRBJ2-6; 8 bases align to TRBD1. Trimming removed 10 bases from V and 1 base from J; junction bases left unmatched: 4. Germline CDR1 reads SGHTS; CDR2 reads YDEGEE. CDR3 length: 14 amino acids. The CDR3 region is CAGDRRSGANVLTF. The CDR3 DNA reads TGTGCCGGGGACAGGCGGTCTGGGGCCAACGTCCTGACTTTC.

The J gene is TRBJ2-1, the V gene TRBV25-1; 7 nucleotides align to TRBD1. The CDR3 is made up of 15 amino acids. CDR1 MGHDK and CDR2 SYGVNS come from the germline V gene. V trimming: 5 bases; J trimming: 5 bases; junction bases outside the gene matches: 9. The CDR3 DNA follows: TGTGCCAGCAGTAATCAGGGGGTGCCGGACAATGAGCAGTTCTTC. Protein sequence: CASSNQGVPDNEQFF.

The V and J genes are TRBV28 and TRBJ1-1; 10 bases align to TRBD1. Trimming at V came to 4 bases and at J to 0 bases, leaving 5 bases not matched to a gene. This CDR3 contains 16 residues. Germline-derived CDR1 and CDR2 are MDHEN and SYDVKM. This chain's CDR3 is CASSWGTGAMNTEAFF. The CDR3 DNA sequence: TGTGCCAGCAGTTGGGGGACAGGGGCGATGAACACTGAAGCTTTCTTT.

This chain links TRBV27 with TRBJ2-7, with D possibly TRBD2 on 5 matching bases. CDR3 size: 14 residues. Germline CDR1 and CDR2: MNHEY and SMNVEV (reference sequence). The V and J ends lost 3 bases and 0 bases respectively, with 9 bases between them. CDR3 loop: CASSFERFSYEQYF. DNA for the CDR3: TGTGCCAGCAGTTTCGAGCGGTTCTCCTACGAGCAGTACTTC.

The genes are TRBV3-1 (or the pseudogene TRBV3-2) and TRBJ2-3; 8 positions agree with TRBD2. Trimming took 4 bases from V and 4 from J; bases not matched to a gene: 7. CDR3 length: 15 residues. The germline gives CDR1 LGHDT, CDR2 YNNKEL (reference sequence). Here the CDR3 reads CASSPGGGMPDTQYF. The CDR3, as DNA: TGTGCCAGCAGCCCCGGCGGGGGGATGCCAGATACGCAGTATTTT.

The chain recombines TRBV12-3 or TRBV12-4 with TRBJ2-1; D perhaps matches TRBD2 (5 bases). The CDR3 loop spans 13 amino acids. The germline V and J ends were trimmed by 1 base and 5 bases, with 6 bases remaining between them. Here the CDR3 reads CASSLGLNNEQFF. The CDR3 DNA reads TGTGCCAGCAGTTTAGGACTAAACAATGAGCAGTTCTTC.

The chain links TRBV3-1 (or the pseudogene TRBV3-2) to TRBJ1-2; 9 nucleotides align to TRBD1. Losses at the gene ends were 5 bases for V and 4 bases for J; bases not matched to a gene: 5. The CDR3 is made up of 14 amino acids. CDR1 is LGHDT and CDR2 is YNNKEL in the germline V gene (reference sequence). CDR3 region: CASSGTGMSYGYTF. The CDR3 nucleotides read TGTGCCAGCAGCGGGACAGGGATGAGCTATGGCTACACCTTC.

CDR3 coding DNA: TGTGCCAGCAGACCAGTTGGGACAGAGGGGTTTGGGTCACCCCTCCACTTT. It specifies CASRPVGTEGFGSPLHF. This chain uses TRBV27 with TRBJ1-6, with 7 nucleotides matching TRBD1. The V segment lost 6 bases and the J segment 10 bases; nucleotides outside the gene matches: 18. Germline CDR1 is MNHEY and CDR2 is SMNVEV (reference sequence). The CDR3 sequence is 17 residues long.

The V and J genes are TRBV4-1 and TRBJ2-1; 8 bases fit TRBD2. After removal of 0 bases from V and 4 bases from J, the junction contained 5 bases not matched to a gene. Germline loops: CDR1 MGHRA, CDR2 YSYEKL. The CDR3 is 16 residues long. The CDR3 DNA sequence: TGCGCCAGCAGCCAAGATGTCTCTAGCGGGTACAATGAGCAGTTCTTC. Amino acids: CASSQDVSSGYNEQFF.

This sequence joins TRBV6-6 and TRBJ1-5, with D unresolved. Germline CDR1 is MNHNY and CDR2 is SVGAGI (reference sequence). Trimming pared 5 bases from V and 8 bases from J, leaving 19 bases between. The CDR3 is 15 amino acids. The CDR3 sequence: CASSTPLEGFEPQHF. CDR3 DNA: TGTGCCAGCAGTACCCCCCTAGAGGGATTCGAGCCCCAGCATTTT.

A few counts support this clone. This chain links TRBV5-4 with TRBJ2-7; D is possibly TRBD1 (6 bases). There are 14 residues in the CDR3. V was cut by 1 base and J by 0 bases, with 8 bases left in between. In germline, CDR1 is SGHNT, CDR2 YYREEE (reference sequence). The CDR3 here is CASSLTGSSYEQYF. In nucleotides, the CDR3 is TGTGCCAGCAGCTTGACAGGGAGCTCCTACGAGCAGTACTTC. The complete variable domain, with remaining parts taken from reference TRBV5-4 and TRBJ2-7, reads ETGVTQSPTHLIKTRGQQVTLRCSSQSGHNTVSWYQQALGQGPQFIFQYYREEENGRGNFPPRFSGLQFPNYSSELNVNALELDDSALYLCASSLTGSSYEQYFGPGTRLTVT.

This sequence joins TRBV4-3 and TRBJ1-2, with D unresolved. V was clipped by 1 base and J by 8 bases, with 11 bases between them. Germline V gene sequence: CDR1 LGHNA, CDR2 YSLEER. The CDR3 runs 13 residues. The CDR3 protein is CASSQGTHGGYTF. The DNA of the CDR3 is TGCGCCAGCAGCCAAGGAACCCACGGGGGCTACACCTTC.

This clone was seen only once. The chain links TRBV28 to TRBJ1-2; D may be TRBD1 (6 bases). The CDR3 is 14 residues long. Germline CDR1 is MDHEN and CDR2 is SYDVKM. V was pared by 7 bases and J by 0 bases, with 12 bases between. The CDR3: CASTGQQSNYGYTF. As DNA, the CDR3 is TGTGCCAGCACAGGACAGCAATCTAACTATGGCTACACCTTC.

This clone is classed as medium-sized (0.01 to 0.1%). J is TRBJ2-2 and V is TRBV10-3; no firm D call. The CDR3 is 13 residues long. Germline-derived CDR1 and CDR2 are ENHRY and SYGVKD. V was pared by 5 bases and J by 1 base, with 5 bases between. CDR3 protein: CAISLRNTGELFF. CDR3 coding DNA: TGTGCCATCAGTCTCAGGAACACCGGGGAGCTGTTTTTT.

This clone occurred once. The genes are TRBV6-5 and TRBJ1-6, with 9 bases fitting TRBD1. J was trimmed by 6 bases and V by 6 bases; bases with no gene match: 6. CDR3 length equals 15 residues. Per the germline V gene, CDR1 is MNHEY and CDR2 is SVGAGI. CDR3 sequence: CASRYTDRGNSPLHF. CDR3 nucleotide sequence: TGTGCCAGCAGGTACACGGACAGGGGTAATTCACCCCTCCACTTT.

The CDR3 bases are TGTGCCAGCGGGGGGGATACGCAGTATTTT. This encodes CASGGDTQYF. The chain carries TRBV28 and TRBJ2-3, with a possible D match to TRBD2 (6 bases). The CDR3 consists of 10 residues. CDR1 is MDHEN and CDR2 is SYDVKM in the germline V gene. V was trimmed by 8 bases and J by 6 bases, leaving 6 bases between them. Looking up the rest from reference TRBV28 and TRBJ2-3 gives the full variable domain: DVKVTQSSRYLVKRTGEKVFLECVQDMDHENMFWYRQDPGLGLRLIYFSYDVKMKEKGDIPEGYSVSREKKERFSLILESASTNQTSMYLCASGGDTQYFGPGTRLTVL.

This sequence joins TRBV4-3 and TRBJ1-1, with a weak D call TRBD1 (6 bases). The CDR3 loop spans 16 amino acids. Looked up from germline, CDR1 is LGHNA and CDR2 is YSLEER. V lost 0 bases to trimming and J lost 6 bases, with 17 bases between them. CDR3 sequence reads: CASSQETGSRLSEAFF. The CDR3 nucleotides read TGCGCCAGCAGCCAAGAGACAGGTTCCCGTTTGTCTGAAGCTTTCTTT.